This entry describes one TCR beta chain. What this receptor recognizes is not known. Qualities for individual bases were not recorded, and no much larger clone is one base off. The data originate from a study of blood T cell repertoires in COVID-19 (dated by TCRdb to 2019 to 2021). About the full investigation: The collaborator samples originated in the United States, Italy and Spain and spanned the acute and convalescent phases of COVID-19. The prospective study material was composed of cDNA or gDNA derived from T cells, B-cell-depleted T cells, or PBMCs. Deeply sampled blood TCRbeta repertoires from subjects exposed to, actively infected with, or recovered from COVID-19 were included in the dataset. The repertoires were released in a freely available public database intended as a resource for research on the immune response to SARS-CoV-2. The samples were drawn from the first 160 participants of the ongoing ImmuneRACE study and from 950 to 1,500 subjects provided by 6 global collaborators. Nearly every sample came with metadata listing a de-identified subject ID, COVID-19 status, age in years and sex. Where available, HLA class I and class II types were obtained from metadata supplied by the sample provider rather than from assay-based typing.

The collaborating institutions used their own protocols to collect whole blood in K2EDTA tubes. For TCRbeta analysis, collaborators shipped samples as frozen whole blood, isolated PBMCs, or DNA extracted from either of those sample types. The research as a whole found: The quantity of clinical and demographic metadata differed by source and by participant and was supplied without curation.

Counted from cysteine to phenylalanine, this CDR3 has 17 amino acids. Only CDR3 DNA remains: 51 bases, in frame from the first base. As encoded in the germline V gene, CDR1 is SGHTS while CDR2 is YDEGEE. V lost 0 bases and J lost 6 bases, and the count of bases not matched to a germline gene is 9. TCRbeta CDR3 regions were amplified from genomic DNA by means of the immunoSEQ Assay, a bias-controlled multiplex PCR. The study's processing was this. The number of nucleated cells in each sample was estimated from the amplification of reference gene primers within the assay. To quantify the absolute abundance of each unique TCRbeta CDR3 rearrangement, sequence reads were collapsed and filtered. For each sample, productive Simpson clonality was calculated as the square root of Simpson's diversity index over productive rearrangements. TCRdb holds this immuneACCESS table with in-frame rearrangements only. Some clones are missing; in checked studies, unresolved V genes explain under half, and the rest has no known cause. The V and J calls and clone size come from that table; D and trimming were worked out from the DNA. In all, the sample holds under 130,000 clones, and 81% of those were seen once. The ten largest clones take up 8% to 10% of the sample.

The material sequenced was peripheral blood. The chain uses TRBV5-8 and TRBJ2-1; the central 10 bases match TRBD2. The sequence came from a woman in her seventies with acute or convalescent COVID-19. This receptor has the CDR3 CASSLVTGTSVPNEQFF. The DNA sequence is given as TGTGCCAGCAGCTTGGTAACGGGGACTAGCGTGCCCAATGAGCAGTTCTTC.